The following is a TCR beta chain sequence with its context. Antigen specificity is unknown. 5'-RACE, quantitative and with molecular barcodes, yielded the TCR beta libraries. TCRdb processed the 5' RACE reads anew with MiXCR; each CDR3 protein has one entry. The table has fewer than 550,000 distinct CDR3 sequences, about 5.2% seen once. Trimming cost V 1 base and J 4 bases, with 16 bases left between them. The germline V gene has CDR1 LNHDA and CDR2 SQIVND (reference sequence). The CDR3 is 16 amino acids. The sample belongs to a study of CD8 T cells in ankylosing spondylitis. Findings and caveats of the study: The study identified a TCR beta motif of under ten highly homologous variants that appeared characteristic of ankylosing spondylitis blood. As reported, disease-linked clones showed significant enrichment in matched ankylosing spondylitis synovial fluid. Certain motif variants had earlier been reported in reactive arthritis synovial fluid and blood. Relatively rare in peripheral blood, disease-linked clones were also CD8+.

The sample was blood, either unsorted or a sorted T cell fraction (not recorded which). The source is a male donor with ankylosing spondylitis. The chain combines TRBV19 with TRBJ1-1; weak D call: TRBD1 (5 bases). The CDR3 spells CASSIAGWGKSTEAFF. The CDR3 DNA is TGTGCCAGTAGTATAGCCGGATGGGGGAAGTCCACTGAAGCTTTCTTT.